This T cell receptor beta chain appears in the sequencing data of a study of T cells in Graves' hyperthyroidism and ophthalmopathy. Study-wide results and limits: Most expanded thyroid clonotypes above 0.001 also appeared in blood.

From RNA transcripts, TCR beta CDR3 regions were amplified. HTBI primers were the set used in a first-round RT-PCR of the TCR CDR3. MiXCR, run by TCRdb on the multiplex PCR reads, gives a single entry per CDR3 protein. In the table there are around 350,000 distinct CDR3 sequences, around 15% of which are singletons. In the case of this clonotype: The antigen remains unidentified.

V was shortened by 8 bases and J by 8 bases, with 18 bases between the two germline ends. Germline-derived CDR1 and CDR2 are SNHLY and FYNNEI. The CDR3 is 14 residues long. The PBMCs were taken from about 9.7 ml of fresh peripheral blood. Sequenced: blood. This rearrangement joins TRBV2 to TRBJ1-4, with a tentative D call TRBD1 (5 bases). This clonotype originated in a woman aged 55-69 years with Graves' ophthalmopathy. The CDR3 is CASREGRRGEKLFF. The CDR3 DNA sequence: TGTGCCAGCCGGGAGGGGCGGCGGGGAGAAAAACTGTTTTTT.